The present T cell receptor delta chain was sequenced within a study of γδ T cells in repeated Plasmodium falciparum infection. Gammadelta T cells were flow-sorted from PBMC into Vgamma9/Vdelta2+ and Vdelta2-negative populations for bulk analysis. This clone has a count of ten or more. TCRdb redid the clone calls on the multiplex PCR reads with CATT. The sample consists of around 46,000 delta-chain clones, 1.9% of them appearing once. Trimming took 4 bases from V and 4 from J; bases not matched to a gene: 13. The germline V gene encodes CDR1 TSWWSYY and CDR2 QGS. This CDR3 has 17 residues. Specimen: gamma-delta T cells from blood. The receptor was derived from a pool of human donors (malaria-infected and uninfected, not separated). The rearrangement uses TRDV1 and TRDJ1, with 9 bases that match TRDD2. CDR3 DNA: TGTGCTCTTGGGGTCCCTTCCTACGGGAGACTCGACGATAAACTCATCTTT. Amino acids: CALGVPSYGRLDDKLIF.